This section outlines one T cell receptor (beta chain) sequence together with its context. The data belong to a study of T cell changes during pregnancy in multiple sclerosis. The method was immunoSEQ multiplex PCR; TCRdb's version includes in-frame clones alone and lacks a portion of them. The sample contains 30,000 to 40,000 clones, around 90% of which appear only once. The junction had 5 bases not matched to a gene; V was cut back by 5 bases and J by 4 bases. The CDR3 runs 14 residues. Looked up from germline, CDR1 is LNHDA and CDR2 is SQIVND (reference sequence). Sequencing used CD4+ T cells from peripheral blood mononuclear cells, obtained in the second trimester of pregnancy. This sequence originates from a female donor with multiple sclerosis, enrolled in a pregnancy study. The J gene is TRBJ1-1, the V gene TRBV19; 9 bases fit TRBD1. CDR3 bases: TGTGCCAGTAGTGCGGACAGGGGCGGCACTGAAGCTTTCTTT. Its protein is CASSADRGGTEAFF.